These T cell receptor beta chains were read from a single sample in a study of vaccination and CD4 T cells after COVID-19. These TCRs are of unknown antigen specificity. MiXCR was run by TCRdb on the PCR reads, yielding one entry per CDR3 protein. Of about 21,000 distinct CDR3 sequences in the sample, 40% to 50% are singletons; the top ten hold roughly 8.6%. The specimen was CD4+ T cells from blood, cultured in vitro. The receptors stem from a human donor who had recovered from COVID-19. Both conserved end residues are part of each CDR3. The order of the fields is J gene, D gene, clone size, V gene, CDR3 DNA, CDR3 protein. D genes are given only for firm matches. Size is stated for part of the rows, as once, few or many counts, or as a class when the clone is expanded.

>TRBJ2-4|-|-|TRBV15
TGTGCCACCAGCACGTCGATACGGGAGCGAGTCAAAAACATTCAGTACTTC
CATSTSIRERVKNIQYF
>TRBJ1-6|-|few|TRBV2
TGTGCCAGCACAGAGTCGACAGCCAATTCACCCCTCCACTTT
CASTESTANSPLHF
>TRBJ2-2|-|-|TRBV20-1
TGCAGTGCTACCAAGCGGACGAACACCGGGGAGCTGTTTTTT
CSATKRTNTGELFF
>TRBJ1-1|-|few|TRBV6-2/TRBV6-3
TGTGCCAGCAGTCACGAAGGGGAGGACACTGAAGCTTTCTTT
CASSHEGEDTEAFF
>TRBJ1-2|TRBD1|-|TRBV6-1
TGTGCCAGCAGCCACCTTTTTAGACAGGGGGCGTCTGGCTACACCTTC
CASSHLFRQGASGYTF
>TRBJ1-6|-|-|TRBV6-4
TGTGCCAGCAGGGCGGGCAGCAATTCACCCCTCCACTTT
CASRAGSNSPLHF
>TRBJ2-7|-|few|TRBV19
TGTGCCAGTAGCCCCGGACAGCGGGACTCCTACGAGCAGTACTTC
CASSPGQRDSYEQYF
>TRBJ2-5|-|few|TRBV24-1
TGTGCCACCAGTCTGGCGGAGCAGGCAGAGACCCAGTACTTC
CATSLAEQAETQYF
>TRBJ2-6|-|-|TRBV20-1
TGCAGTGCTTACACCTCTGGGGCCAACGTCCTGACTTTC
CSAYTSGANVLTF
>TRBJ2-3|-|-|TRBV20-1
TGCAGTGCTACGCGAAGTGACACAGATACGCAGTATTTT
CSATRSDTDTQYF
>TRBJ1-4|-|-|TRBV6-5
TGTGCCAGCAGTTACTCGACAGTAACTAATGAAAAACTGTTTTTT
CASSYSTVTNEKLFF
>TRBJ1-5|-|medium-sized|TRBV10-1
TGCGCCAGCCAAAAGGACGGTAATCAGCCCCAGCATTTT
CASQKDGNQPQHF
>TRBJ2-5|TRBD1|-|TRBV7-2
TGTGCCAGCAGCTCGGGACAGGGGAAAGAGACCCAGTACTTC
CASSSGQGKETQYF
>TRBJ1-1|-|few|TRBV10-2
TGCGCCAGCAGTGAGCTCGCGACAGGATCTGAAGCTTTCTTT
CASSELATGSEAFF
>TRBJ2-7|-|-|TRBV7-6
TGTGCCAGCAGCTTATTCGGTGACCCTTACGAGCAGTACTTC
CASSLFGDPYEQYF
>TRBJ2-1|TRBD1|-|TRBV27
TGTGCCAGCAGTTTATGGGCCCCGGGACAGGGGGACTTCAATGAGCAGTTCTTC
CASSLWAPGQGDFNEQFF
>TRBJ2-7|TRBD1|-|TRBV11-3
TGTGCCAGCAGCTTAGGGGACAGGGGCCACGAGCAGTACTTC
CASSLGDRGHEQYF
>TRBJ2-2|-|-|TRBV6-1
TGTGCCAGCAGTCGCTCAGGGACCGCAACCACCGGGGAGCTGTTTTTT
CASSRSGTATTGELFF
>TRBJ2-7|-|-|TRBV11-1
TGTGCCAGCAGCAACCAGGGGTCACTTCGGACCTACGAGCAGTACTTC
CASSNQGSLRTYEQYF
>TRBJ1-2|-|-|TRBV11-3
TGTGCCAGCAGTCTAAGAGAGGGGAGCTATGGCTACACCTTC
CASSLREGSYGYTF
>TRBJ1-1|-|-|TRBV2
TGTGCCAGCAGCGGGACGGTCCAGAACACTGAAGCTTTCTTT
CASSGTVQNTEAFF
>TRBJ2-3|-|-|TRBV28
TGTGCCAGCGGTCTAACAGGGATTCGAGATACGCAGTATTTT
CASGLTGIRDTQYF